The rows below give T cell receptor beta chains drawn from one sample of a study of blood T cells in healthy people across ages. Each CDR3 protein gets one entry after TCRdb re-called the 5' RACE reads with MiXCR. This repertoire shows about 970,000 distinct CDR3 sequences, roughly 50% found once; its top ten account for 20% to 25%. Sequencing was done on a sample of blood. Every receptor here comes from a woman aged 55-70 years in good health. The CDR3 runs from the conserved cysteine through the conserved F or W. The D gene is left open where the match is weak. Some rows have no size entry. The others give once, few or many, or a class for an expanded clone.

TRBJ2-3 TRBV7-6 TRBD1 . CASSLDPGQGMTDTQYF TGTGCCAGCAGCTTAGACCCGGGACAGGGGATGACAGATACGCAGTATTTT
TRBJ2-1 TRBV28 TRBD2 . CASSSQKHRTSGRGMQFF TGTGCCAGCAGTTCACAAAAGCATAGGACTAGCGGGAGGGGGATGCAGTTCTTC
TRBJ2-1 TRBV20-1 . . CSARDNGRTYNEQFF TGCAGTGCTAGAGATAATGGGAGGACCTACAATGAGCAGTTCTTC
TRBJ2-4 TRBV28 TRBD2 . CASTNLGAGGENIQYF TGTGCCAGCACAAACCTCGGGGCGGGAGGGGAAAACATTCAGTACTTC
TRBJ1-2 TRBV4-1 TRBD1 . CASSQGGAGQGYYGYTF TGCGCCAGCAGCCAAGGCGGAGCTGGACAGGGGTACTATGGCTACACCTTC
TRBJ2-5 TRBV5-4 . . CASSYQRYQETQYF TGTGCCAGCAGCTACCAGCGGTACCAAGAGACCCAGTACTTC
TRBJ2-3 TRBV20-1 TRBD2 . CSALSGRNSDTQYF TGCAGTGCTCTAAGCGGGAGGAACTCAGATACGCAGTATTTT
TRBJ2-5 TRBV6-4 . few CASSVNSLETQYF TGTGCCAGCAGTGTAAACTCCCTAGAGACCCAGTACTTC
TRBJ2-7 TRBV7-9 TRBD2 . CASSLVLAGRDEQYF TGTGCCAGCAGCTTAGTCCTAGCGGGAAGGGATGAGCAGTACTTC
TRBJ2-2 TRBV12-3/TRBV12-4 . . CASSPPGQGNTGELFF TGTGCCAGCAGCCCCCCCGGGCAGGGAAACACCGGGGAGCTGTTTTTT
TRBJ2-1 TRBV20-1 . . CSARPRDRDGQSRSSYNEQFF TGCAGTGCTAGACCTCGAGATCGGGACGGGCAATCCCGAAGCTCCTACAATGAGCAGTTCTTC
TRBJ2-7 TRBV6-1 . . CASSEAIESSYEQYF TGTGCCAGCAGTGAAGCGATCGAAAGCTCCTACGAGCAGTACTTC
TRBJ1-1 TRBV29-1 . . CSVEDHGGPTEAFF TGCAGCGTTGAAGATCACGGGGGCCCGACTGAAGCTTTCTTT
TRBJ2-7 TRBV6-5 . . CASSFVTGGVYEQYF TGTGCCAGCAGTTTTGTCACAGGGGGGGTCTACGAGCAGTACTTC
TRBJ1-1 TRBV6-6 . . CASSYSIQSMNTEAFF TGTGCCAGCAGTTACTCGATACAGAGCATGAACACTGAAGCTTTCTTT
TRBJ1-2 TRBV29-1 . few CSETQGGYGYTF TGCAGCGAAACACAGGGAGGCTATGGCTACACCTTC
TRBJ2-7 TRBV10-3 TRBD2 . CATGLAGAYEQYF TGTGCCACAGGACTAGCGGGAGCCTACGAGCAGTACTTC
TRBJ1-2 TRBV5-1 TRBD1 few CASSSEDRRSNYGYTF TGCGCCAGCAGTTCGGAGGACAGGCGGTCGAACTATGGCTACACCTTC
TRBJ2-7 TRBV29-1 . . CGVEMGVNEQYF TGCGGCGTTGAAATGGGGGTGAATGAGCAGTACTTC
TRBJ1-2 TRBV29-1 . . CSAQDREVEGYTF TGCAGCGCCCAGGACCGAGAGGTGGAGGGCTACACCTTC
TRBJ1-4 TRBV6-6 . . CASSYSGGIDEKLFF TGTGCCAGCAGTTACTCGGGAGGGATCGATGAAAAACTGTTTTTT
TRBJ2-1 TRBV27 TRBD2 once CASSLSSGRVYEQFF TGTGCCAGCAGTTTATCGAGCGGGAGAGTCTATGAGCAGTTCTTC
TRBJ2-7 TRBV18 . . CASSRPGYHEQYF TGTGCCAGCTCAAGGCCGGGGTACCACGAGCAGTACTTC
TRBJ1-5 TRBV27 . . CASRAGTLNQPQHF TGTGCCAGCAGAGCCGGGACACTAAATCAGCCCCAGCATTTT
TRBJ2-4 TRBV4-1 . . CASSQDFLLDPNIQYF TGCGCCAGCAGCCAAGATTTCCTTCTAGATCCAAACATTCAGTACTTC
TRBJ2-5 TRBV29-1 TRBD2 . CSVGGPSGRMRETQYF TGCAGCGTTGGTGGGCCTAGCGGGAGGATGAGGGAGACCCAGTACTTC
TRBJ2-7 TRBV28 TRBD2 . CASSLSTSGSREQYF TGTGCCAGCAGTTTATCGACTAGCGGGTCCCGGGAGCAGTACTTC
TRBJ2-7 TRBV28 TRBD1 . CASRPGTANAYEQYF TGTGCCAGCAGACCCGGGACAGCAAACGCCTACGAGCAGTACTTC
TRBJ2-5 TRBV20-1 . few CSGVGETQYF TGCAGTGGGGTAGGAGAGACCCAGTACTTC
TRBJ2-2 TRBV24-1 TRBD1 . CATSDPGQGNTGELFF TGTGCCACCAGTGACCCCGGACAGGGGAACACCGGGGAGCTGTTTTTT
TRBJ2-7 TRBV7-2 . . CASSRHRDYEQYF TGTGCCTCCTCCCGACACAGGGACTACGAGCAGTACTTC
TRBJ2-5 TRBV12-3/TRBV12-4 . . CASRRDGPGETQYF TGTGCCAGCCGAAGGGACGGGCCGGGAGAGACCCAGTACTTC
TRBJ2-5 TRBV7-2 . . CASSLNVEETQYF TGTGCCAGCAGCCTGAACGTCGAAGAGACCCAGTACTTC
TRBJ2-1 TRBV7-6 . few CASSPLGPDNEQFF TGTGCCAGCAGCCCCCTGGGCCCTGACAATGAGCAGTTCTTC
TRBJ2-3 TRBV29-1 . . CSVQRSDTRYF TGCAGCGTTCAAAGGTCAGATACGCGGTATTTT
TRBJ1-2 TRBV27 TRBD1 . CASSLRGTGGAYGCTF TGTGCCAGCAGTTTACGAGGAACAGGGGGAGCTTATGGCTGCACCTTC
TRBJ2-3 TRBV29-1 . few CSAHGFADTQYF TGCAGCGCCCATGGGTTTGCAGATACGCAGTATTTT
TRBJ1-1 TRBV5-1 . . CASSVDSLSMTFF TGCGCCAGCAGCGTGGATAGTTTAAGTATGACTTTCTTT
TRBJ2-1 TRBV12-3/TRBV12-4 . . CASSFSVGEQFF TGTGCCAGCAGTTTTTCAGTCGGTGAGCAGTTCTTC
TRBJ2-5 TRBV7-9 TRBD2 . CASSPNGGRRETQYF TGTGCCAGCAGCCCGAATGGCGGGAGGCGGGAGACCCAGTACTTC
TRBJ2-5 TRBV4-2 . . CASSQDLKVETQYF TGTGCCAGCAGCCAAGATCTCAAGGTGGAGACCCAGTACTTC
TRBJ2-7 TRBV20-1 . . CSARESRVPYEQYF TGCAGTGCTAGGGAATCCCGGGTTCCCTACGAGCAGTACTTC
TRBJ2-2 TRBV7-8 TRBD1 . CASSHLRGQGTTGELFF TGTGCCAGCAGTCACTTACGGGGACAGGGGACCACCGGGGAGCTGTTTTTT
TRBJ2-1 TRBV10-3 . . CAISDRLDRSSSYNEQFF TGTGCCATCAGTGATCGACTAGACCGAAGTAGTTCCTACAATGAGCAGTTCTTC
TRBJ1-5 TRBV20-1 . . CSTTGDPNQPQHF TGCAGTACGACAGGAGATCCAAATCAGCCCCAGCATTTT
TRBJ2-5 TRBV7-3 . . CASSLTARVGQETQYF TGTGCCAGCAGCTTAACGGCTAGGGTAGGGCAAGAGACCCAGTACTTC
TRBJ2-3 TRBV6-5 . . CASSRGQPASTDTQYF TGTGCCAGCAGCCGCGGACAGCCAGCAAGCACAGATACGCAGTATTTT
TRBJ2-1 TRBV7-2 TRBD1 . CASSFDRGLYYEQFF TGTGCCAGCAGCTTCGACAGGGGGCTCTACTACGAGCAGTTCTTC
TRBJ2-5 TRBV4-1 . once CASSQDDRNEQYF TGCGCCAGCAGCCAAGATGATCGGAATGAGCAGTACTTC
TRBJ2-1 TRBV5-1 . . CASSMNEYNEQFF TGCGCCAGCAGCATGAACGAATACAATGAGCAGTTCTTC
TRBJ2-2 TRBV11-2 . many CASSLERMASGELFF TGTGCCAGCAGCTTAGAGAGGATGGCGTCCGGGGAGCTGTTTTTT
TRBJ2-1 TRBV7-2 . . CASSFPTSSGEQFF TGTGCCAGCAGCTTCCCGACTAGTTCGGGTGAGCAGTTCTTC
TRBJ2-1 TRBV6-1 . . CASSHISSNEQFF TGTGCCAGCAGTCACATCTCTAGCAATGAGCAGTTCTTC
TRBJ2-5 TRBV5-1 TRBD1 few CASSLEIRDRAGEQYF TGCGCCAGCAGCTTGGAAATCCGGGACAGGGCCGGAGAGCAGTACTTC